Each of the 12 T cell receptor beta chains below was sequenced from the same sample in a study of radiotherapy plus CTLA-4 blockade in lung cancer. Sequencing used immunoSEQ multiplex PCR; TCRdb keeps in-frame clones, though not all of them. The sample has fewer than 40,000 clones; roughly three quarters are singletons. The sequencing here drew on peripheral blood, taken from a patient treated with radiotherapy plus ipilimumab. The receptors were gathered from a human donor with non-small cell lung cancer whose response to radiotherapy plus ipilimumab could not be evaluated.

V is TRBV29-1 and J is TRBJ2-6; possibly TRBD2 for D (7 bases). The CDR3 is made up of 15 amino acids. CDR1 and CDR2 (germline): SQVTM, ANQGSEA. Trimming removed 5 bases from V and 0 bases from J, with 11 bases in between. This chain's CDR3 is CSVRGATSGANVLTF. The CDR3 region has the DNA TGCAGCGTTCGGGGGGCAACCTCTGGGGCCAACGTCCTGACTTTC.

This clone was counted only a few times. This chain uses TRBV19 with TRBJ1-1; 8 nucleotides match TRBD1. The CDR3 runs to 14 residues. Germline CDR1 and CDR2: LNHDA and SQIVND (reference sequence). After removal of 0 bases from V and 10 bases from J, the junction contained 7 bases not matched to a gene. CDR3 nucleotide sequence: TGTGCCAGTAGTATAGAGACGGCAGGGGGCGTAGCTTTCTTT. This codes for CASSIETAGGVAFF.

The rearrangement uses TRBV4-2 and TRBJ2-1; TRBD2 agrees at 9 bases. Trimming took 0 bases from V and 9 from J; bases not matched to a gene: 12. CDR3 size: 17 residues. Germline V lookup: CDR1 LGHNA, CDR2 YNFKEQ. The CDR3 DNA reads TGTGCCAGCAGCCAAGATTCGGTTGTGCGGGGGGGGAGTGAGCAGTTCTTC. Translation: CASSQDSVVRGGSEQFF.

V gene TRBV27 combines with J gene TRBJ2-3, with TRBD2 matching 8 bases. V was pared by 5 bases and J by 6 bases, with 10 bases of the junction left unmatched. This CDR3 contains 15 residues. Germline loops: CDR1 MNHEY, CDR2 SMNVEV (reference sequence). The CDR3 loop is CASSQQGLVWDTQYF. The CDR3 nucleotides are TGTGCCAGCAGTCAACAGGGACTAGTCTGGGATACGCAGTATTTT.

This chain links TRBV27 with TRBJ2-1; a possible D gene is TRBD1 (6 bases). The V end was cut by 9 bases, the J end by 0 bases, with 9 bases between. The V gene's germline CDR1 is MNHEY and CDR2 SMNVEV (reference sequence). The CDR3 contains 13 residues. The CDR3 loop is CASGQSSYNEQFF. The CDR3 coding sequence is TGTGCCAGTGGACAGAGCTCCTACAATGAGCAGTTCTTC.

The chain joins TRBV30 to TRBJ1-3; D perhaps matches TRBD1 (6 bases). The CDR3 totals 15 residues. Germline V lookup: CDR1 GTSNPN, CDR2 SVGIG (reference sequence). Deletions cut 3 bases from V and 8 bases from J, with 20 bases between. The chain's CDR3 is CAWSSGATGLYTIYF. For the CDR3, the DNA is TGTGCCTGGAGCTCCGGGGCTACAGGGTTGTACACCATATATTTT.

J is TRBJ1-2 and V is TRBV27; D unclear. CDR1 MNHEY and CDR2 SMNVEV come from the germline V gene (reference sequence). Trimming cost V 6 bases and J 4 bases, with 24 bases left between them. The CDR3 length is 17 residues. CDR3 bases: TGTGCCAGCAGCTCCCTCGCTGTAGCTTATACGCCCTATGGCTACACCTTC. It encodes CASSSLAVAYTPYGYTF.

This chain connects TRBV5-1 to TRBJ2-1; 7 bases fit TRBD2. CDR3 length: 14 amino acids. Unmatched junction bases numbered 3, after V lost 0 bases and J lost 6 bases. The V gene's germline CDR1 is SGHRS and CDR2 YFSETQ. CDR3 loop: CASSLVWGGNEQFF. DNA for the CDR3: TGCGCCAGCAGCTTGGTGTGGGGGGGCAATGAGCAGTTCTTC.

The chain's CDR3 is CASSFLPRGNTEAFF. The DNA for the CDR3 is TGTGCCAGCAGCTTTCTCCCCAGGGGGAACACTGAAGCTTTCTTT. The chain employs TRBV5-5 and TRBJ1-1; D might be TRBD1 (6 bases). Germline CDR1 reads SGHKS; CDR2 reads YYEKEE (reference sequence). Trimming left V 2 bases short and J 1 base short, with 12 bases between. The CDR3 runs 15 residues. The variable domain in full, with the rest retrieved from reference TRBV5-5 and TRBJ1-1, is DAGVTQSPTHLIKTRGQQVTLRCSPISGHKSVSWYQQVLGQGPQFIFQYYEKEERGRGNFPDRFSARQFPNYSSELNVNALLLGDSALYLCASSFLPRGNTEAFFGQGTRLTVV.

V is TRBV21-1 and J is TRBJ2-2; TRBD1 is taken as the D call from the table, unchecked against the DNA. TRBV21-1 is classified as a pseudogene. The CDR3 is 16 amino acids. The CDR3 DNA reads TGTGCCAGCAGCCCGCGCCCGTCAGGGGTACCGAGGGAGCTGTTTTTT. It specifies CASSPRPSGVPRELFF.

This chain uses TRBV5-6 with TRBJ2-5; a possible D gene is TRBD1 (6 bases). The CDR3 spans 15 residues. Per the germline V gene, CDR1 is SGHDT and CDR2 is YYEEEE. Trimming took 4 bases from V and 3 from J, leaving 16 bases between them. The CDR3 DNA reads TGTGCCAGCAGCGAGCCCCCCACAGGGAAAGAGACCCAGTACTTC. This translates into CASSEPPTGKETQYF.

This rearrangement joins TRBV7-2 to TRBJ2-7, with TRBD1 matching 10 bases. In germline, CDR1 is SGHTA, CDR2 FQGNSA. Losses at the gene ends were 7 bases for V and 3 bases for J; bases not matched to a gene: 3. The CDR3 is 13 residues long. The CDR3 sequence is CASTRDRGYEQYF. The DNA of the CDR3 is TGTGCCAGCACCCGGGACAGGGGCTACGAGCAGTACTTC.